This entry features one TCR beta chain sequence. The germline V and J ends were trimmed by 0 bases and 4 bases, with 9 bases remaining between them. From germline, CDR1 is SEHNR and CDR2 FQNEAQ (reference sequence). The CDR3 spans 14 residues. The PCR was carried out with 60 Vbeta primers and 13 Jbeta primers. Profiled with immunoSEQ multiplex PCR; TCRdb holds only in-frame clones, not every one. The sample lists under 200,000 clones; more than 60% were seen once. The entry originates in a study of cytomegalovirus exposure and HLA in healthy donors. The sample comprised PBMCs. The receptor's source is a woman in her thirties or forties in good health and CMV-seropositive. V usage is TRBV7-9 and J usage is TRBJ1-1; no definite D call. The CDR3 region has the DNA TGTGCCAGCAGCTTAGCAAGCGAGTCCACTGAAGCTTTCTTT. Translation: CASSLASESTEAFF.